This T cell receptor beta chain was captured by sequencing in a study of beta chain features in type 1 diabetes. Study observations and caveats: When Type 1 diabetes patients were examined, their TCRB CDR3s proved moderately but significantly shorter in all four CD4+ subsets.

A remark on this clone: Antigen specificity is unknown.

TCRB transcripts that were expressed got sequenced, as all of the isolated RNA had been reverse transcribed. Data came from immunoSEQ multiplex PCR; TCRdb stores just in-frame clones and leaves some out. The sample consists of around 46,000 clones, about 48% of them appearing once. Sequenced sample: stem cell memory CD4+ T cells from blood. The receptor was isolated from a man aged 25-45 years with type 1 diabetes.

The DNA for the CDR3 is TGTGCCAGCAGCCCCCGGGGGGAACCGAGGAGCACCACAGATACGCAGTATTTT. As protein: CASSPRGEPRSTTDTQYF. The V gene is TRBV7-9, the J gene TRBJ2-3, with 7 bases that match TRBD2. CDR1 and CDR2 from the germline V gene are SEHNR and FQNEAQ (reference sequence). With V trimmed by 5 bases and J by 2 bases, 16 bases remained unmatched. The CDR3 extends over 18 amino acids.